These T cell receptor beta chains were read from a single sample in a study of cytomegalovirus exposure and HLA in healthy donors. The table came from immunoSEQ multiplex PCR; TCRdb's copy has only in-frame clones and leaves some out. The listing records about 210,000 clones. The specimen sequenced was PBMCs. The receptor source for this set is a woman aged 25 to 39 in good health and CMV-seropositive. The CDR3 runs from the conserved cysteine through the conserved F or W. A D gene is named only where the DNA matches it firmly.

>15|TRBV27|.|TRBJ1-1
TGTGCCAGCAGTCCACCGACAGTTCAGGGCACTGAAGCTTTCTTT
CASSPPTVQGTEAFF
>14|TRBV11-2|.|TRBJ1-5
TGTGCCAGCAGCTTAGTAGGGGCCGGACAGCCCCAGCATTTT
CASSLVGAGQPQHF
>15|TRBV11-2|.|TRBJ1-5
TGTGCCAGCAGCTTAGTATCAGGGTCCGATCAGCCCCAGCATTTT
CASSLVSGSDQPQHF
>14|TRBV6-5|TRBD2|TRBJ2-3
TGTGCCAGCAGTTACCGGACTAGAGAGGTTACGCAGTATTTT
CASSYRTREVTQYF
>15|TRBV28|TRBD1|TRBJ1-5
TGTGCCAGCAGTTCCGGGACAGTTAGCAATCAGCCCCAGCATTTT
CASSSGTVSNQPQHF
>14|TRBV27|.|TRBJ1-1
TGTGCCAGCAGTTCCCTAGGGAGGGGCACTGAAGCTTTCTTT
CASSSLGRGTEAFF
>13|TRBV19|TRBD1|TRBJ2-7
TGTGCCAGTAGTGCCGACAGGGCAGGCGAGCAGTACTTC
CASSADRAGEQYF
>16|TRBV5-5|TRBD1|TRBJ2-6
TGTGCCAGCAGTTCAACAGGGGGAGCTGGGGCCAACGTCCTGACTTTC
CASSSTGGAGANVLTF
>13|TRBV19|.|TRBJ1-5
TGTGCCAGCCAGGGCTTGCGCAATCAGCCCCAGCATTTT
CASQGLRNQPQHF
>14|TRBV7-2|.|TRBJ2-3
TGTGCCAGCAGCTTAGCGGGAGTCCCAGATACGCAGTATTTT
CASSLAGVPDTQYF
>16|TRBV18|TRBD2|TRBJ2-1
TGTGCCAGCTCACCATTTCAGCGGGGGGACTACAATGAGCAGTTCTTC
CASSPFQRGDYNEQFF
>17|TRBV6-4|.|TRBJ2-3
TGTGCCAGCAGTGACCAAACGAGGGAGCGGGTCACAGATACGCAGTATTTT
CASSDQTRERVTDTQYF
>16|TRBV5-1|.|TRBJ1-1
TGCGCCAACAGCTTGGGGGCGATCAGGGTGAACACTGAAGCTTTCTTT
CANSLGAIRVNTEAFF
>13|TRBV28|.|TRBJ2-5
TGTGCCAGCAGTAAACAGGGCCAAGAGACCCAGTACTTC
CASSKQGQETQYF
>14|TRBV19|TRBD2|TRBJ2-5
TGTGCCAGTAGTCCCCTAGCGGCCCAAGAGACCCAGTACTTC
CASSPLAAQETQYF
>14|TRBV12-5|TRBD1|TRBJ1-5
TGTGCTAGTGGTCCCGGACAGGGGGCCCAGCCCCAGCATTTT
CASGPGQGAQPQHF
>15|TRBV6-5|TRBD2|TRBJ2-1
TGTGCCAGCAGTTACGGGGCTAGCGGGAGGTATGAGCAGTTCTTC
CASSYGASGRYEQFF
>16|TRBV5-1|TRBD1|TRBJ1-1
TGCGCCAGCAGCTTGCGCTGGACAGGGGGCGACACTGAAGCTTTCTTT
CASSLRWTGGDTEAFF
>15|TRBV6-5|.|TRBJ1-2
TGTGCCAGCAGTTCCGGTGACAGGAGGAACTATGGCTACACCTTC
CASSSGDRRNYGYTF
>17|TRBV4-3|.|TRBJ2-7
TGCGCCAGCAGCCAAGACCAGTTGGCGGGGGCGCAAGGGGAGCAGTACTTC
CASSQDQLAGAQGEQYF
>12|TRBV6-5|.|TRBJ2-7
TGTGCCAGCAGTTACCAGGGGCAGGAGCAGTACTTC
CASSYQGQEQYF
>15|TRBV5-8|.|TRBJ2-3
TGTGCCAGCAGCTTTAGCGGCAGGAGCACAGATACGCAGTATTTT
CASSFSGRSTDTQYF
>16|TRBV5-1|.|TRBJ2-7
TGCGCCAGCAGCTTGGAAGGAGCCAGGGGGGCCTACGAGCAGTACTTC
CASSLEGARGAYEQYF
>14|TRBV7-9|TRBD2|TRBJ2-7
TGTGCCAGCAGCAGCGGGGGGAGCTCCTACGAGCAGTACTTC
CASSSGGSSYEQYF
>15|TRBV7-2|TRBD2|TRBJ2-6
TGTGCCAGCACCCTCGGGGGGTCCGGGGCCAACGTCCTGACTTTC
CASTLGGSGANVLTF
>14|TRBV30|.|TRBJ1-5
TGTGCCTGGAGCACCGGGGTGAGCAATCAGCCCCAGCATTTT
CAWSTGVSNQPQHF
>16|TRBV11-1|TRBD1|TRBJ1-1
TGTGCCAGCAGCTTAGGGGACAGGGGGCGAGTAACTGAAGCTTTCTTT
CASSLGDRGRVTEAFF
>13|TRBV10-2|.|TRBJ2-5
TGCGCCAGCACCCCCGGGAGTTTCGAGACCCAGTACTTC
CASTPGSFETQYF
>15|TRBV4-1|TRBD1|TRBJ1-1
TGCGCCAGCAGCCACGTAACAGGGGGGAGCACTGAAGCTTTCTTT
CASSHVTGGSTEAFF
>19|TRBV18|TRBD1|TRBJ1-1
TGTGCCAGCTCGCTCACCCCGCCCGGACAGGGGAGTCTAGGGACTGAAGCTTTCTTT
CASSLTPPGQGSLGTEAFF
>14|TRBV6-1|.|TRBJ1-2
TGTGCCAGCAGAATAGGACAGACAGACTCGGGCTACACCTTC
CASRIGQTDSGYTF
>14|TRBV28|TRBD1|TRBJ1-1
TGTGCCAGCAGTTTAAGACAGGGTCTGGCTGAAGCTTTCTTT
CASSLRQGLAEAFF
>13|TRBV6-5|.|TRBJ1-4
TGTGCCAGCAGAGGGGGGGGTAATGAAAAACTGTTTTTT
CASRGGGNEKLFF
>15|TRBV6-5|.|TRBJ1-3
TGTGCCAGCAGTAGGGGTATAATCTCTGGAAACACCATATATTTT
CASSRGIISGNTIYF
>15|TRBV28|.|TRBJ1-5
TGTGCCAGCAGCCCAAGGACAGTTAGCAATCAGCCCCAGCATTTT
CASSPRTVSNQPQHF
>16|TRBV7-9|.|TRBJ1-3
TGTGCCAGCAGCCCAAACTGGGCCCTATCTGGAAACACCATATATTTT
CASSPNWALSGNTIYF